The TCR beta chain described here comes from a study of T cell repertoires in cytomegalovirus infection. Turning to the study itself: Public TCR beta signature analysis indicated the presence of both CMV infection and matching HLA type.

Study-level points and caveats: Summed frequency of shared TCR beta families picked out CMV carriers who also had the relevant HLA. HLA-C-restricted CMV-specific TCR beta clonotypes were dominant in the ex vivo response.

TCRdb re-called the reads with MiXCR, one entry per CDR3 protein. The profile shows approximately 550,000 distinct CDR3 sequences, 16% of them singletons. V lost 4 bases to trimming and J lost 3 bases, with 18 bases between them. This CDR3 has 16 amino acids. CDR1 LNHDA and CDR2 SQIVND come from the germline V gene (reference sequence). This clonotype was detected only a few times. What it recognizes is unknown. The clonotype comes from a human donor in good health (CMV status not recorded). Some clones in this sample may be carry-over from other donors' samples. Sequenced input: CD8+ T cells from PBMCs. The genes are TRBV19 and TRBJ2-5; perhaps TRBD2 as D (6 bases). In DNA form, the CDR3 reads TGTGCCAGTAGTACGGGACTGGCCTCACGGGAAGAGACCCAGTACTTC. Its protein product is CASSTGLASREETQYF.